The 29 T cell receptor beta chains reported below all come from one sample, sequenced in a study of brain T cells in children with intractable seizures. Generated by immunoSEQ multiplex PCR, the TCRdb table keeps only in-frame clones and is missing some. The sample lists hundreds of thousands of clones; about 94% were seen once. Time point noted: blood from clinic visit 5 months post-surgery; TSC patient then seizure free. The source was peripheral blood, collected 4 to 6 months after surgery. These receptors originate from a boy in the first two years of life with tuberous sclerosis and intractable seizures.

The chain recombines TRBV15 with TRBJ2-3; perhaps TRBD2 as D (6 bases). The V gene's germline CDR1 is LNHNV and CDR2 YYDKDF (reference sequence). The germline V and J ends were trimmed by 0 bases and 5 bases, with 12 bases remaining between them. This CDR3 spans 15 amino acids. Here the CDR3 reads CATSRDEGAGDTQYF. The CDR3 DNA reads as TGTGCCACCAGCAGAGATGAGGGAGCGGGAGATACGCAGTATTTT.

V usage is TRBV6-5 and J usage is TRBJ2-2; either TRBD1 or TRBD2 may supply D (5 bases each). Germline loops: CDR1 MNHEY, CDR2 SVGAGI. Trimming left V 0 bases short and J 2 bases short, with 10 bases between. This CDR3 is built from 16 residues. The DNA for the CDR3 is TGTGCCAGCAGTTACTCTCGGGGACCTAACACCGGGGAGCTGTTTTTT. Residues: CASSYSRGPNTGELFF.

This sequence joins TRBV18 and TRBJ1-1; unclear D gene. Trimming shortened V by 3 bases and J by 1 base, and 9 bases separated the two germline ends. Germline V gene sequence: CDR1 KGHSH, CDR2 LQKENI. This CDR3 is built from 14 residues. Here the CDR3 DNA reads TGTGCCAGCTCACCGCAGTCGCGGAACACTGAAGCTTTCTTT. Translating it yields CASSPQSRNTEAFF. Full variable domain (remainder filled in from reference TRBV18 and TRBJ1-1): NAGVMQNPRHLVRRRGQEARLRCSPMKGHSHVYWYRQLPEEGLKFMVYLQKENIIDESGMPKERFSAEFPKEGPSILRIQQVVRGDSAAYFCASSPQSRNTEAFFGQGTRLTVV.

This clone has just one count. The gene calls are TRBV19 and TRBJ1-6; D might be TRBD1 (6 bases). The CDR3 is 17 amino acids. Germline V gene lookup returns CDR1 LNHDA and CDR2 SQIVND (reference sequence). With 2 bases removed from V and 7 bases from J, the gap between germline ends came to 18 bases. CDR3 DNA sequence: TGTGCCAGTAGTATACACCGGAGTACAGGGATAAATTCACCCCTCCACTTT. This translates into CASSIHRSTGINSPLHF.

The V gene is TRBV24-1, the J gene TRBJ2-5; a weak D match, TRBD2 (5 bases). Germline V lookup: CDR1 KGHDR, CDR2 SFDVKD. With 3 bases removed from V and 4 bases from J, the gap between germline ends came to 8 bases. This CDR3 contains 13 residues. The CDR3 DNA sequence: TGTGCCACCAGTGATGAGGGCGGAGAGACCCAGTACTTC. It codes for CATSDEGGETQYF.

The CDR3 DNA is TGTGCCAGCAGTTACAGCGGGAGGGCCACCGGGGAGCTGTTTTTT. This translates into CASSYSGRATGELFF. The J gene is TRBJ2-2, the V gene TRBV6-5; 10 nucleotides match TRBD2. The germline V gene has CDR1 MNHEY and CDR2 SVGAGI. This CDR3 contains 15 residues. Trimming at V came to 2 bases and at J to 4 bases, leaving 1 base not matched to a gene.

In regard to this clone: This specimen includes other DNA sequences encoding the same CDR3. The chain has TRBV24-1 and TRBJ1-2; no clear D gene. Trimming stripped 4 bases from V and 4 bases from J, with 6 bases between. This CDR3 has 12 amino acids. Germline V CDR1 and CDR2: KGHDR, SFDVKD. CDR3 loop: CATSEQGYGYTF. DNA of the CDR3: TGTGCCACCAGTGAACAAGGCTATGGCTACACCTTC.

V usage is TRBV6-2 or TRBV6-3 and J usage is TRBJ2-7, with 8 bases fitting TRBD2. This CDR3 comprises 17 residues. Germline loops: CDR1 MNHEY, CDR2 SVGEGT. The V and J ends lost 6 bases and 2 bases, in that order; junction bases with no gene match: 15. The CDR3: CASSTPTIAGLPYEQYF. In DNA, the CDR3 is TGTGCCAGCAGCACGCCCACTATAGCGGGACTCCCCTACGAGCAGTACTTC.

The chain carries TRBV5-6 and TRBJ1-1; D call uncertain. Trimming took 5 bases from V and 1 from J, leaving 9 bases between them. CDR1 SGHDT and CDR2 YYEEEE come from the germline V gene. The CDR3 sequence is 13 residues long. The CDR3 DNA reads TGTGCCAGCAGTTGGACGGCGAACACTGAAGCTTTCTTT. This sequence encodes CASSWTANTEAFF.

The rearrangement joins TRBV5-1 to TRBJ1-2; TRBD1 agrees at 10 bases. Germline-derived CDR1 and CDR2 are SGHRS and YFSETQ. The V gene end was trimmed by 3 bases and the J gene end by 3 bases; junction bases not matched to a gene: 5. The CDR3 consists of 15 residues. The CDR3 is CASSSTGGGHYGYTF. In DNA form, the CDR3 reads TGCGCCAGCAGCTCGACAGGGGGCGGACACTATGGCTACACCTTC.

The V call is TRBV11-2, the J call TRBJ2-3; D remains ambiguous. The germline CDR1 and CDR2 sequences are SGHAT and FQNNGV. The V end was cut by 5 bases, the J end by 6 bases, with 12 bases between. The CDR3 consists of 13 residues. CDR3 sequence: CASSLLIRDTQYF. The CDR3 DNA sequence: TGTGCCAGCAGCCTACTTATTAGGGATACGCAGTATTTT. The full variable domain, rest sourced from reference TRBV11-2 and TRBJ2-3, is EAGVAQSPRYKIIEKRQSVAFWCNPISGHATLYWYQQILGQGPKLLIQFQNNGVVDDSQLPKDRFSAERLKGVDSTLKIQPAKLEDSAVYLCASSLLIRDTQYFGPGTRLTVL.

V and J are TRBV7-6 and TRBJ2-7; possibly TRBD1 for D (6 bases). Germline CDR1 is SGHVS and CDR2 is FNYEAQ. The V end lost 5 bases, the J end lost 1 base, and 15 bases lay between the germline ends. CDR3 size: 15 residues. CDR3 in DNA: TGTGCCAGCAGCGGGCAGGGGAGTTTTTCCTACGAGCAGTACTTC. It codes for CASSGQGSFSYEQYF.

The chain carries TRBV7-2 and TRBJ2-5; 11 bases map to TRBD2. Germline V gene data show CDR1 as SGHTA and CDR2 as FQGNSA. The J segment lost 5 bases and the V segment lost 1 base, leaving 3 bases of the junction unmatched. This CDR3 has 15 amino acids. The CDR3 loop reads CASSLVAGGLETQYF. Written as DNA, the CDR3 is TGTGCCAGCAGCTTAGTAGCGGGAGGGCTGGAGACCCAGTACTTC.

This chain uses TRBV5-4 with TRBJ2-1, with D unclear. V lost 4 bases and J 4 bases, leaving 6 bases between the germline ends. This CDR3 has 12 amino acids. Germline V gene data show CDR1 as SGHNT and CDR2 as YYREEE (reference sequence). CDR3 sequence (DNA): TGTGCCAGCAGCGGATATTACAATGAGCAGTTCTTC. Translating it yields CASSGYYNEQFF.

This chain uses TRBV7-9 with TRBJ2-1; 11 nucleotides align to TRBD2. The germline V gene has CDR1 SEHNR and CDR2 FQNEAQ (reference sequence). V was clipped by 2 bases and J by 6 bases; unmatched bases: 9. This CDR3 comprises 17 residues. CDR3 sequence: CASSLKGLAGGGNEQFF. CDR3 bases: TGTGCCAGCAGCTTAAAGGGGCTAGCGGGAGGAGGCAATGAGCAGTTCTTC.

The CDR3 bases are TGCGCCAGCAGCTTGGAGCGGAGCACAGATACGCAGTATTTT. Its translation: CASSLERSTDTQYF. The chain joins TRBV5-1 to TRBJ2-3; the D gene is possibly TRBD2 (5 bases). V was pared by 0 bases and J by 0 bases, with 5 bases between. CDR3 length: 14 amino acids. Germline V gene data show CDR1 as SGHRS and CDR2 as YFSETQ.

The chain's CDR3 is CASSYSPGRYGYTF. The CDR3 DNA follows: TGTGCCAGCAGTTACTCGCCAGGGCGCTATGGCTACACCTTC. The J gene is TRBJ1-2, the V gene TRBV6-5; the D gene is possibly TRBD1 (5 bases). V shed 0 bases and J shed 4 bases, with 9 bases lying between them. This CDR3 has 14 amino acids. Germline assignment: CDR1 MNHEY and CDR2 SVGAGI.

The chain links TRBV25-1 to TRBJ1-6; D unresolved. CDR1 and CDR2 (germline): MGHDK, SYGVNS. The CDR3 is 15 amino acids. The V end lost 4 bases, the J end lost 7 bases, and 14 bases lay between the germline ends. The CDR3 reads CASSVREGRNSPLHF. The CDR3 DNA sequence: TGTGCCAGCAGTGTCAGAGAGGGTAGGAATTCACCCCTCCACTTT.

The CDR3 loop reads CASSPSGQGSEAFF. DNA of the CDR3: TGCGCCAGCAGCCCCTCGGGACAGGGCTCTGAAGCTTTCTTT. V is TRBV4-1 and J is TRBJ1-1; 9 bases fit TRBD1. Germline V lookup: CDR1 MGHRA, CDR2 YSYEKL. The length of the CDR3 is 14 residues. J gave up 6 bases and V 4 bases, and 6 bases lay outside the gene matches.

The chain employs TRBV18 and TRBJ2-2; D gene uncertain. From germline, CDR1 is KGHSH and CDR2 LQKENI. V was cut by 4 bases and J by 1 base, with 10 bases left in between. The CDR3 spans 15 residues. The CDR3 protein is CASSRNIQNTGELFF. The DNA of the CDR3 is TGTGCCAGCTCACGGAATATCCAGAACACCGGGGAGCTGTTTTTT. The whole variable domain, filled in from reference TRBV18 and TRBJ2-2, reads NAGVMQNPRHLVRRRGQEARLRCSPMKGHSHVYWYRQLPEEGLKFMVYLQKENIIDESGMPKERFSAEFPKEGPSILRIQQVVRGDSAAYFCASSRNIQNTGELFFGEGSRLTVL.

This chain connects TRBV5-1 to TRBJ2-3, with 11 bases matching TRBD2. Per the germline V gene, CDR1 is SGHRS and CDR2 is YFSETQ. V dropped 5 bases and J dropped 0; count of bases not matched to a gene: 5. There are 16 residues in the CDR3. The CDR3: CASRRLAGSSTDTQYF. CDR3 nucleotide sequence: TGCGCCAGCAGACGACTAGCGGGGTCGAGCACAGATACGCAGTATTTT.

The chain combines TRBV3-1 (or the pseudogene TRBV3-2) with TRBJ1-2, with a weak D call TRBD1 (5 bases). This CDR3 region has 15 residues. Between the trimmed V and J ends, which lost 1 base and 8 bases, there was a span of 17 bases. Looked up from germline, CDR1 is LGHDT and CDR2 is YNNKEL (reference sequence). The CDR3 spells CASSQVRGRGGGYTF. In DNA, the CDR3 is TGTGCCAGCAGCCAAGTTAGAGGGAGGGGAGGGGGCTACACCTTC.

The V gene is TRBV5-1, the J gene TRBJ2-1; 11 bases align to TRBD2. CDR3 size: 17 residues. V lost 6 bases, J lost 4 bases, and 12 bases stayed unmatched. CDR1 is SGHRS and CDR2 is YFSETQ in the germline V gene. CDR3 residues: CASTSKTGTSGYNEQFF. DNA of the CDR3: TGCGCCAGCACCTCAAAAACCGGGACTAGCGGTTACAATGAGCAGTTCTTC.

This sequence joins TRBV18 and TRBJ2-4, with a possible D match to TRBD2 (5 bases). With 2 bases removed from V and 0 bases from J, the gap between germline ends came to 14 bases. Germline loops: CDR1 KGHSH, CDR2 LQKENI. The CDR3 runs to 17 residues. The CDR3 DNA reads TGTGCCAGCTCACCATTCACCAGCGGACTAGCCAAAAACATTCAGTACTTC. This sequence encodes CASSPFTSGLAKNIQYF.

J is TRBJ2-1 and V is TRBV20-1; 9 nucleotides agree with TRBD1. Germline trimming cut 3 bases from V and 5 bases from J; bases unmatched to any gene: 8. The CDR3 is 15 residues long. Germline V gives CDR1 DFQATT, CDR2 SNEGSKA (reference sequence). The CDR3 DNA follows: TGCAGTGCTAGTACGGACAGGGGTTTCAACAATGAGCAGTTCTTC. Translated: CSASTDRGFNNEQFF.

The rearrangement joins TRBV6-4 to TRBJ2-1; TRBD2 aligns across 10 bases. CDR3 length: 14 amino acids. The junction had 4 bases not matched to a gene; V was cut back by 7 bases and J by 4 bases. Germline lookup yields CDR1 MRHNA and CDR2 SNTAGT. The CDR3 protein is CASIGLADYNEQFF. CDR3 in DNA: TGTGCCAGCATTGGACTAGCGGATTACAATGAGCAGTTCTTC.

The gene calls are TRBV5-6 and TRBJ2-5; D is ambiguous. This CDR3 contains 16 residues. Germline CDR1 is SGHDT and CDR2 is YYEEEE. The V and J ends lost 1 base and 5 bases respectively, with 18 bases between them. CDR3 coding DNA: TGTGCCAGCAGCTTGAATTCTGTACTTCCCGGGGAGACCCAGTACTTC. Its translation is CASSLNSVLPGETQYF.

The chain recombines TRBV7-9 with TRBJ1-1, with D perhaps matching TRBD1 (6 bases). Germline V gene lookup returns CDR1 SEHNR and CDR2 FQNEAQ (reference sequence). The CDR3 is made up of 15 amino acids. The V and J ends lost 4 bases and 0 bases respectively, with 12 bases between them. This CDR3 reads CASSSGTWMNTEAFF. The CDR3 coding sequence is TGTGCCAGCAGCTCCGGGACATGGATGAACACTGAAGCTTTCTTT.

CDR3 sequence reads: CAISESSRYRSSYEQYF. DNA of the CDR3: TGTGCCATCAGTGAGTCGAGCCGGTACAGGAGCTCCTACGAGCAGTACTTC. The chain links TRBV10-3 to TRBJ2-7, with TRBD1 as a possible D gene (5 bases). The length of the CDR3 is 17 residues. The germline CDR1 and CDR2 sequences are ENHRY and SYGVKD. V was shortened by 0 bases and J by 0 bases, with 15 bases between the two germline ends.